The 2 T cell receptor beta chains in this list originate from one sample, sequenced in a study of cytomegalovirus exposure and HLA in healthy donors. PCR employed 60 Vbeta and 13 Jbeta primers. Assay used: immunoSEQ multiplex PCR; TCRdb lists only in-frame clones, some missing. Of roughly 100,000 clones detected, around 63% appear once; the ten largest clones hold about 4.9%. The source material was PBMCs. The receptors stem from a human donor in good health.

This clone was observed once. The V gene is TRBV6-1, the J gene TRBJ1-5; D possibly corresponds to TRBD1 (6 bases). Trimming left V 7 bases short and J 4 bases short, with 11 bases between. Germline CDR1 and CDR2: MNHNS and SASEGT. The CDR3 runs 13 residues. DNA for the CDR3: TGTGCCAGCACGGAACAGGGAAATCAGCCCCAGCATTTT. Protein: CASTEQGNQPQHF.

This clone was observed a single time. V gene TRBV5-1 combines with J gene TRBJ2-3; TRBD2 matches at 12 bases. CDR1 and CDR2 from the germline V gene are SGHRS and YFSETQ. V dropped 5 bases and J dropped 2; count of bases not matched to a gene: 6. This CDR3 has 16 amino acids. CDR3 protein: CASSFLAGGPTDTQYF. The CDR3 region has the DNA TGCGCCAGCAGTTTCCTAGCGGGAGGGCCCACAGATACGCAGTATTTT.